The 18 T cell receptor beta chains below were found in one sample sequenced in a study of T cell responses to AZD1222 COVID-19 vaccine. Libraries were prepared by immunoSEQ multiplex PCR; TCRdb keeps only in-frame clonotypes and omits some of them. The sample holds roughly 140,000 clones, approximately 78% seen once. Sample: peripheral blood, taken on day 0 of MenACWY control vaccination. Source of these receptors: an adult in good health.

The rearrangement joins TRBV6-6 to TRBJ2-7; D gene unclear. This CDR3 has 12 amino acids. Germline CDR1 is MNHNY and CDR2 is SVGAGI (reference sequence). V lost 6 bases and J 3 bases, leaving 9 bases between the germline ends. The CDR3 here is CASRKDIYEQYF. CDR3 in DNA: TGTGCCAGCAGAAAAGACATCTACGAGCAGTACTTC.

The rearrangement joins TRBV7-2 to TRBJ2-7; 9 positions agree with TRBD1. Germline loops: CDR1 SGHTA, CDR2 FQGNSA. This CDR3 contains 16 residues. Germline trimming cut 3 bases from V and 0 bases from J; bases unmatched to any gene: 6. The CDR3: CASSFDTGGGSYEQYV. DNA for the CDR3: TGTGCCAGCAGCTTCGATACAGGGGGCGGCTCCTACGAGCAGTACGTC.

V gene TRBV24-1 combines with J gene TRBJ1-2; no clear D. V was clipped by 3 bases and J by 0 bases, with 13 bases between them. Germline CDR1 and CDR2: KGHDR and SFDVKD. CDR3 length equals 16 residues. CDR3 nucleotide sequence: TGTGCCACCAGTGATGCCCCGGGGAAAGCTAACTATGGCTACACCTTC. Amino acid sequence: CATSDAPGKANYGYTF.

The CDR3 loop reads CASSVQDNSPLHF. CDR3 bases: TGTGCCAGTAGTGTACAGGATAATTCACCCCTCCACTTT. The V call is TRBV19, the J call TRBJ1-6; D is perhaps TRBD1 (5 bases). V was trimmed by 5 bases and J by 5 bases, leaving 7 bases between them. The CDR3 has 13 amino acids. The germline CDR1 and CDR2 sequences are LNHDA and SQIVND (reference sequence). Drawing the rest from reference TRBV19 and TRBJ1-6, the complete variable domain is DGGITQSPKYLFRKEGQNVTLSCEQNLNHDAMYWYRQDPGQGLRLIYYSQIVNDFQKGDIAEGYSVSREKKESFPLTVTSAQKNPTAFYLCASSVQDNSPLHFGNGTRLTVT.

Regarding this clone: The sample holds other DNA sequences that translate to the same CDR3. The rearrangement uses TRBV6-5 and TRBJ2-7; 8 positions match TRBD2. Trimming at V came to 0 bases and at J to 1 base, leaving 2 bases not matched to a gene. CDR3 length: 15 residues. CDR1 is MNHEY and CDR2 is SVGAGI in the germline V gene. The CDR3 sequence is CASSYSAGGSYEQYV. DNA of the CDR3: TGTGCCAGCAGTTACTCGGCGGGGGGATCCTACGAGCAGTACGTC.

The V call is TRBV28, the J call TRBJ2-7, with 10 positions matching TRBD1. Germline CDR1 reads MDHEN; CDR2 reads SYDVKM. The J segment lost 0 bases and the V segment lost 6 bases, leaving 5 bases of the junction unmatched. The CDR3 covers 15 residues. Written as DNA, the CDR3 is TGTGCCAGCAGGCTGGGACAGGGGAGCTCCTACGAGCAGTACGTC. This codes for CASRLGQGSSYEQYV.

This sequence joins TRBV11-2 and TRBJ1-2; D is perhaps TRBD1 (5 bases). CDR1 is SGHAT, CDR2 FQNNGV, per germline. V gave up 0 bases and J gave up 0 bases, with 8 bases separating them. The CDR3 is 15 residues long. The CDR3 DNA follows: TGTGCCAGCAGCTTAGAAGCAGGGACTAACTATGGCTACACCTTC. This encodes CASSLEAGTNYGYTF.

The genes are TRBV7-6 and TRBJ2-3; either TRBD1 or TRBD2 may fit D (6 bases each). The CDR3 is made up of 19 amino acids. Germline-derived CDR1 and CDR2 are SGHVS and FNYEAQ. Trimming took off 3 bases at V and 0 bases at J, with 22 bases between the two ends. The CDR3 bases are TGTGCCAGCAGCTTCTCAAACCCCTACGGGGGACATAGCACAGATACGCAGTATTTT. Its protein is CASSFSNPYGGHSTDTQYF.

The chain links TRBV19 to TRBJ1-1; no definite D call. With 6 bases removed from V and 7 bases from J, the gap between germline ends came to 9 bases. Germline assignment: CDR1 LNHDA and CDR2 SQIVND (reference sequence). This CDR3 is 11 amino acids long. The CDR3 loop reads CASSFGREAFF. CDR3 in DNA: TGTGCCAGTAGCTTCGGCCGTGAAGCTTTCTTT.

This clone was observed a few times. CDR3 residues: CASSPPVLRPEAFF. For the CDR3, the DNA is TGTGCCAGCTCACCACCGGTCTTAAGACCTGAAGCTTTCTTT. The rearrangement links TRBV18 to TRBJ1-1; D is uncertain. CDR3 length: 14 residues. V lost 0 bases and J lost 6, with 11 bases in between. The V gene's germline CDR1 is KGHSH and CDR2 LQKENI. The full variable domain, in which reference TRBV18 and TRBJ1-1 provide the parts outside the CDR3, is NAGVMQNPRHLVRRRGQEARLRCSPMKGHSHVYWYRQLPEEGLKFMVYLQKENIIDESGMPKERFSAEFPKEGPSILRIQQVVRGDSAAYFCASSPPVLRPEAFFGQGTRLTVV.

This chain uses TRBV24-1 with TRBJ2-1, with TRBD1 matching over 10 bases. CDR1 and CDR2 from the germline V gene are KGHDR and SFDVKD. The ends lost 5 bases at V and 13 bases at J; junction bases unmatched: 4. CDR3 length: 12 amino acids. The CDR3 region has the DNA TGTGCCACCAGTGTCGACAGGGGGCCCCAGTTCTTC. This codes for CATSVDRGPQFF.

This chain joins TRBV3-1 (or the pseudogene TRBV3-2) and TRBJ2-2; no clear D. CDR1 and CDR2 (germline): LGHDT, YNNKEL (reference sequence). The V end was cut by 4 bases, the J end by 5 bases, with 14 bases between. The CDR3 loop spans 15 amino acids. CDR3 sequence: CASSPWSLGTGELFF. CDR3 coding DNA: TGTGCCAGCAGCCCTTGGTCACTGGGTACCGGGGAGCTGTTTTTT.

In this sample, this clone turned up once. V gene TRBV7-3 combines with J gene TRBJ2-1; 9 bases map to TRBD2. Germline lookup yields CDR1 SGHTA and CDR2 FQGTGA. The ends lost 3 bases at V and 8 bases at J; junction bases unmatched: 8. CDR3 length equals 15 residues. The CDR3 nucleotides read TGTGCCAGCAGCTTTGCAGCGGGGGGAAAGTATGAGCAGTTCTTC. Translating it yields CASSFAAGGKYEQFF.

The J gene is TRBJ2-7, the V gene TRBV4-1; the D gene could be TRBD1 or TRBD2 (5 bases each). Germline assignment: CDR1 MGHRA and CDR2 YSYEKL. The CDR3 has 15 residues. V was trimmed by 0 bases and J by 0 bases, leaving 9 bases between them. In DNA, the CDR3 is TGCGCCAGCAGCCAAGAGGGGGACCTCTCCTACGAGCAGTACTTC. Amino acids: CASSQEGDLSYEQYF.

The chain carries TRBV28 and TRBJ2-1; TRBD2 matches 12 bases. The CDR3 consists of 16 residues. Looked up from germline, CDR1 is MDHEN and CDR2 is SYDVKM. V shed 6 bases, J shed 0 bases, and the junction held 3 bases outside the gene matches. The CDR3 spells CASRQTSGSSYNEQFF. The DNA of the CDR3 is TGTGCCAGCAGGCAGACTAGCGGGAGCTCCTACAATGAGCAGTTCTTC.

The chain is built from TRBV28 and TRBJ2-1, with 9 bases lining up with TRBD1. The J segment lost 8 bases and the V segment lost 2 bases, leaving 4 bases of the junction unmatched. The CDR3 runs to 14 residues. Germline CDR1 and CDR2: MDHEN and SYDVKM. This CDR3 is CASSLTGGEYEQFF. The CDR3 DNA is TGTGCCAGCAGTTTAACAGGGGGCGAATATGAGCAGTTCTTC.

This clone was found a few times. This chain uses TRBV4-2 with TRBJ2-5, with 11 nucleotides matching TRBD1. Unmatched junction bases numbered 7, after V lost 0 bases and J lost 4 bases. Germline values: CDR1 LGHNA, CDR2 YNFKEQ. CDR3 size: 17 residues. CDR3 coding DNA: TGTGCCAGCAGCCAAGATAGGGGACAGGGGGTTGCAGAGACCCAGTACTTC. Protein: CASSQDRGQGVAETQYF.

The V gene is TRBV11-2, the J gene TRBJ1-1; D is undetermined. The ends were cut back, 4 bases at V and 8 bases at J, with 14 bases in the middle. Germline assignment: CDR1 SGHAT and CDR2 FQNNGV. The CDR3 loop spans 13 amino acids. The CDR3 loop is CASSSSLRGEAFF. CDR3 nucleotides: TGTGCCAGCAGCTCATCCCTAAGAGGCGAAGCTTTCTTT.